This entry lists 32 T cell receptor beta chains sequenced from one sample in a study of T cell repertoires in cytomegalovirus infection. TCRdb processed the reads anew with MiXCR; each CDR3 protein has one entry. In the table there are roughly 600,000 distinct CDR3 sequences, roughly 24% of which are singletons. The sample taken for sequencing was CD8+ T cells from PBMCs. These receptors all stem from a human donor in good health (CMV status not recorded). Some clones in this sample may be carry-over from other donors' samples.

This clonotype showed up just a few times. The rearrangement links TRBV4-1 to TRBJ2-2, with TRBD2 identical over 7 bases. Losses at the gene ends were 5 bases for V and 0 bases for J; bases not matched to a gene: 12. In germline, CDR1 is MGHRA, CDR2 YSYEKL. This CDR3 comprises 18 residues. For the CDR3, the DNA is TGCGCCAGCAGCTATACGCGGCTAGCGGTAACGAACACCGGGGAGCTGTTTTTT. Protein: CASSYTRLAVTNTGELFF.

With respect to this clonotype: A read error is possible here, since a much larger clone lies one base away. This chain uses TRBV7-8 with TRBJ1-2; D is uncertain. Germline V gene sequence: CDR1 SGHVS, CDR2 FQNEAQ. The length of the CDR3 is 13 residues. V lost 6 bases, J lost 0 bases, and 8 bases lay in between. In DNA, the CDR3 is TGTGCCAGCAGATTCAATACTAACTATGGCTACACCTTC. Translating gives CASRFNTNYGYTF. The whole variable domain, remainder taken from reference TRBV7-8 and TRBJ1-2, is GAGVSQSPRYKVAKRGQDVALRCDPISGHVSLFWYQQALGQGPEFLTYFQNEAQLDKSGLPSDRFFAERPEGSVSTLKIQRTQQEDSAVYLCASRFNTNYGYTFGSGTRLTVV.

This clonotype was recorded at least ten times. The genes are TRBV6-5 and TRBJ1-1; D gene unclear. Trimming took off 0 bases at V and 6 bases at J, with 11 bases between the two ends. The CDR3 consists of 14 residues. The V gene's germline CDR1 is MNHEY and CDR2 SVGAGI. CDR3 protein: CASSYSGSRAEAFF. The CDR3 DNA reads as TGTGCCAGCAGTTACTCAGGGAGTCGGGCTGAAGCTTTCTTT.

The chain links TRBV3-1 to TRBJ2-3; D gene unclear. The CDR3 covers 14 residues. Germline CDR1 reads LGHDT; CDR2 reads YNNKEL (reference sequence). V gave up 0 bases and J gave up 3 bases, with 7 bases separating them. The CDR3 reads CASSQDIETDTQYF. CDR3 DNA: TGTGCCAGCAGCCAAGATATAGAAACAGATACGCAGTATTTT.

This clonotype was seen more than once but under ten times. The chain links TRBV24-1 to TRBJ2-2; D remains ambiguous. The CDR3 contains 13 residues. Germline V CDR1 and CDR2: KGHDR, SFDVKD. V was cut by 5 bases and J by 6 bases, with 9 bases left in between. CDR3 in amino acids: CATSGLFPGELFF. The CDR3 nucleotides read TGTGCCACCAGTGGTTTATTCCCCGGGGAGCTGTTTTTT.

The chain links TRBV28 to TRBJ2-1; TRBD1 agrees at 9 bases. The CDR3 is made up of 16 amino acids. Germline lookup yields CDR1 MDHEN and CDR2 SYDVKM. V was pared by 5 bases and J by 3 bases, with 8 bases of the junction left unmatched. The CDR3 is CASSPGTGFLYNEQFF. The CDR3 bases are TGTGCCAGCAGTCCCGGGACAGGGTTCCTCTACAATGAGCAGTTCTTC. Complete variable domain (other parts from reference TRBV28 and TRBJ2-1): DVKVTQSSRYLVKRTGEKVFLECVQDMDHENMFWYRQDPGLGLRLIYFSYDVKMKEKGDIPEGYSVSREKKERFSLILESASTNQTSMYLCASSPGTGFLYNEQFFGPGTRLTVL.

This clonotype was counted between two and nine times. The chain couples TRBV20-1 to TRBJ2-2, with D perhaps matching TRBD2 (6 bases). Trimming cost V 0 bases and J 1 base, with 12 bases left between them. CDR1 and CDR2 (germline): DFQATT, SNEGSKA (reference sequence). CDR3 size: 16 residues. The DNA of the CDR3 is TGCAGTGCTAGAGATAGCGGCCCACAGAACACCGGGGAGCTGTTTTTT. Encoded protein: CSARDSGPQNTGELFF.

This clonotype was observed at least ten times. V gene TRBV7-2 combines with J gene TRBJ2-3, with TRBD2 as a possible D gene (5 bases). This CDR3 contains 16 residues. The V and J ends lost 5 bases and 4 bases respectively, with 19 bases between them. CDR1 is SGHTA and CDR2 is FQGNSA in the germline V gene. CDR3 DNA: TGTGCCAGCAGCCCAGAGGGCTTCCAGAACCCAGATACGCAGTATTTT. Translation gives CASSPEGFQNPDTQYF.

The rearrangement uses TRBV28 and TRBJ1-6; 7 nucleotides agree with TRBD1. The CDR3 runs to 16 residues. V was pared by 7 bases and J by 10 bases, with 16 bases of the junction left unmatched. Per the germline V gene, CDR1 is MDHEN and CDR2 is SYDVKM. CDR3 protein: CASKKNRGPGGSPLHF. The CDR3 DNA sequence: TGTGCCAGCAAAAAAAACAGGGGACCAGGAGGATCACCCCTCCACTTT.

The chain links TRBV7-9 to TRBJ1-1, with no clear D. The germline V gene has CDR1 SEHNR and CDR2 FQNEAQ (reference sequence). Trimming stripped 3 bases from V and 6 bases from J, with 2 bases between. This CDR3 is 10 amino acids long. CDR3 DNA sequence: TGTGCCAGCAGCTTTGCTGAAGCTTTCTTT. Amino acids: CASSFAEAFF.

This clonotype was counted only a few times. V is TRBV14 and J is TRBJ1-2; no firm D call. CDR3 length equals 13 residues. From germline, CDR1 is SGHDN and CDR2 FVKESK. With 0 bases removed from V and 4 bases from J, the gap between germline ends came to 6 bases. This chain's CDR3 is CASSQDGRYGYTF. The DNA of the CDR3 is TGTGCCAGCAGCCAAGATGGCCGCTATGGCTACACCTTC. Full variable domain (rest looked up from reference TRBV14 and TRBJ1-2): EAGVTQFPSHSVIEKGQTVTLRCDPISGHDNLYWYRRVMGKEIKFLLHFVKESKQDESGMPNNRFLAERTGGTYSTLKVQPAELEDSGVYFCASSQDGRYGYTFGSGTRLTVV.

This clonotype was recorded at least ten times. The genes are TRBV6-1 and TRBJ1-2; 7 positions agree with TRBD1. Germline CDR1 MNHNS, CDR2 SASEGT. Trimming at V came to 5 bases and at J to 13 bases, leaving 16 bases not matched to a gene. The CDR3 runs 14 residues. The CDR3 nucleotides are TGTGCCAGCAGTTCCCGACAGGGTACTCCCCTAACCACCTTC. Translating gives CASSSRQGTPLTTF.

This clonotype was detected only a few times. This sequence joins TRBV5-5 and TRBJ2-1; the D gene is possibly TRBD2 (5 bases). Germline V gene sequence: CDR1 SGHKS, CDR2 YYEKEE (reference sequence). V was pared by 4 bases and J by 9 bases, with 14 bases between. The CDR3 totals 13 residues. In nucleotides, the CDR3 is TGTGCCAGCAGCCCTGGCGGGTGGGGTGAGCAGTTCTTC. Its protein product is CASSPGGWGEQFF.

The table lists this clonotype with a few counts. V usage is TRBV28 and J usage is TRBJ2-3; tentatively, D is TRBD1 or TRBD2 (8 bases each). CDR3 length equals 18 residues. Germline values: CDR1 MDHEN, CDR2 SYDVKM. Trimming removed 4 bases from V and 2 bases from J, with 22 bases in between. The CDR3 nucleotides read TGTGCCAGCAGTTACGGACAGGGCGGGGGGACCTCCACAGATACGCAGTATTTT. Translating it yields CASSYGQGGGTSTDTQYF.

The V gene is TRBV20-1, the J gene TRBJ2-1; D call uncertain. V lost 6 bases and J 8 bases, leaving 23 bases between the germline ends. CDR1 and CDR2 from the germline V gene are DFQATT and SNEGSKA (reference sequence). The CDR3 is made up of 15 amino acids. This CDR3 reads CSATNGVSLFDEQFF. In DNA form, the CDR3 reads TGCAGTGCCACGAACGGAGTAAGTCTCTTCGATGAGCAGTTCTTC.

The rearrangement links TRBV6-6 to TRBJ2-5, with D perhaps TRBD1 or TRBD2 (5 bases each). Germline V gene lookup returns CDR1 MNHNY and CDR2 SVGAGI (reference sequence). Deletions cut 0 bases from V and 3 bases from J, with 8 bases between. CDR3 length: 14 residues. CDR3 sequence: CASSYSVGEETQYF. The CDR3 DNA follows: TGTGCCAGCAGTTACTCGGTGGGGGAAGAGACCCAGTACTTC.

In this sample, this clonotype turned up a few times. This chain links TRBV4-3 with TRBJ2-2; TRBD1 is a possible D gene (5 bases). Germline V gene lookup returns CDR1 LGHNA and CDR2 YSLEER. The CDR3 has 16 amino acids. Trimming took 1 base from V and 2 from J, leaving 11 bases between them. CDR3 in DNA: TGCGCCAGCAGCCAAGGCCTCGACAGAAACACCGGGGAGCTGTTTTTT. It yields the protein CASSQGLDRNTGELFF.

About this clonotype itself: One junction end disagrees with the germline gene, perhaps due to a read error. The V call is TRBV27, the J call TRBJ1-1, with D perhaps TRBD1 (5 bases). Germline loops: CDR1 MNHEY, CDR2 SMNVEV (reference sequence). The CDR3 sequence is 15 residues long. As DNA, the CDR3 is TGTACCAGCAGTCTCTTCCAGGGTGGAAACACTGAAGCTTTCTTT. Its translation: CTSSLFQGGNTEAFF.

This clonotype was seen ten or more times. The chain has TRBV7-6 and TRBJ1-2; TRBD1 is a possible D gene (5 bases). V lost 1 base, J lost 5 bases, and 17 bases lay in between. The CDR3 length is 16 residues. Germline-derived CDR1 and CDR2 are SGHVS and FNYEAQ. The CDR3 region is CASSLEQAHGTYGYTF. Written as DNA, the CDR3 is TGTGCCAGCAGCTTAGAACAGGCCCACGGGACTTATGGCTACACCTTC.

The rearrangement joins TRBV5-1 to TRBJ2-7; TRBD1 agrees at 7 bases. This CDR3 has 13 amino acids. CDR1 is SGHRS and CDR2 is YFSETQ in the germline V gene. V shed 5 bases, J shed 6 bases, and the junction held 8 bases outside the gene matches. CDR3 protein: CASSRDRASEQYF. CDR3 nucleotide sequence: TGCGCCAGCAGTCGAGACAGGGCCAGCGAGCAGTACTTC.

This clonotype appeared many times. The chain recombines TRBV7-2 with TRBJ2-7; D uncertain. Germline loops: CDR1 SGHTA, CDR2 FQGNSA. Trimming removed 5 bases from V and 3 bases from J, with 11 bases in between. This CDR3 is built from 13 residues. The CDR3 region is CASSPVPDYEQYF. Written as DNA, the CDR3 is TGTGCCAGCAGCCCAGTCCCGGACTACGAGCAGTACTTC.

This clonotype was seen only a few times. This chain links TRBV20-1 with TRBJ1-3, with D unclear. Deletions cut 0 bases from V and 3 bases from J, with 9 bases between. The germline V gene encodes CDR1 DFQATT and CDR2 SNEGSKA (reference sequence). The length of the CDR3 is 14 residues. The CDR3: CSARDKGGGNTIYF. CDR3 in DNA: TGCAGTGCTAGAGATAAGGGAGGTGGAAACACCATATATTTT.

The rearrangement joins TRBV20-1 to TRBJ2-5, with TRBD2 matching 7 bases. Germline CDR1 DFQATT, CDR2 SNEGSKA (reference sequence). With 5 bases clipped from V and 5 bases from J, the junction kept 17 bases outside the gene matches. The CDR3 consists of 16 residues. The CDR3 reads CSAAWVREGFWETQYF. In DNA form, the CDR3 reads TGCAGTGCTGCGTGGGTCAGGGAGGGATTCTGGGAGACCCAGTACTTC.

The chain combines TRBV6-2 or TRBV6-3 with TRBJ2-1; the D is unclear. This CDR3 has 13 amino acids. Between the trimmed V and J ends, which lost 8 bases and 10 bases, there was a span of 18 bases. Germline V gene data show CDR1 as MNHEY and CDR2 as SVGEGT. CDR3 nucleotides: TGTGCCAGCTTAGATTGGGTGGCCGGGGAGCAGTTCTTC. Protein: CASLDWVAGEQFF.

The chain links TRBV3-1 to TRBJ2-5; D remains unclear. Germline V CDR1 and CDR2: LGHDT, YNNKEL (reference sequence). The CDR3 runs 15 residues. Trimming left V 0 bases short and J 0 bases short, with 8 bases between. As DNA, the CDR3 is TGTGCCAGCAGCCAAGATTTCACGGACCAAGAGACCCAGTACTTC. Protein: CASSQDFTDQETQYF.

This clonotype was observed at least ten times. The chain uses TRBV7-2 and TRBJ2-7; possible D gene TRBD2, 6 bases. Per germline, CDR1 SGHTA and CDR2 FQGNSA. Trimming took 0 bases from V and 6 from J, leaving 12 bases between them. The CDR3 consists of 14 residues. CDR3 nucleotides: TGTGCCAGCAGCTTAGCCCTGGGGGGAACCGAGCAGTACTTC. Its translation: CASSLALGGTEQYF.

This rearrangement joins TRBV20-1 to TRBJ2-2; no clear D. The germline V and J ends were trimmed by 1 base and 1 base, with 4 bases remaining between them. The CDR3 is 13 residues long. CDR1 is DFQATT and CDR2 is SNEGSKA in the germline V gene (reference sequence). The CDR3 region is CSARVRNTGELFF. The DNA of the CDR3 is TGCAGTGCTAGAGTCAGGAACACCGGGGAGCTGTTTTTT.

The chain uses TRBV19 and TRBJ1-5; no clear D. The V gene's germline CDR1 is LNHDA and CDR2 SQIVND (reference sequence). Trimming pared 4 bases from V and 3 bases from J, leaving 10 bases between. The CDR3 covers 14 residues. CDR3 DNA sequence: TGTGCCAGTAGTACCCGGCAGTTCAATCAGCCCCAGCATTTT. Translating gives CASSTRQFNQPQHF.

This clonotype occurred a few times. This chain connects TRBV2 to TRBJ2-2; 8 bases are a match to TRBD2. Germline CDR1 is SNHLY and CDR2 is FYNNEI. J gave up 9 bases and V 9 bases, and 12 bases lay outside the gene matches. CDR3 length: 14 amino acids. CDR3 region: CASGPGGVPRELFF. The CDR3 DNA follows: TGTGCCAGTGGGCCCGGGGGGGTCCCCAGGGAGCTGTTTTTT.

The V gene is TRBV6-2 or TRBV6-3, the J gene TRBJ2-5; D may match TRBD1 or TRBD2 (6 bases each). Germline V gives CDR1 MNHEY, CDR2 SVGEGT. CDR3 length: 15 amino acids. The V end lost 5 bases, the J end lost 3 bases, and 16 bases lay between the germline ends. DNA of the CDR3: TGTGCCAGCAGTCCCAAGGGGGGATCCAAAGAGACCCAGTACTTC. It specifies CASSPKGGSKETQYF.

This clonotype was detected a few times. The V gene is TRBV20-1, the J gene TRBJ1-5; perhaps TRBD1 as D (6 bases). Between the trimmed V and J ends, which lost 1 base and 0 bases, there was a span of 13 bases. The CDR3 has 16 residues. The germline gives CDR1 DFQATT, CDR2 SNEGSKA (reference sequence). CDR3 loop: CSARGTGPASNQPQHF. In DNA, the CDR3 is TGCAGTGCTAGAGGCACAGGGCCAGCTAGCAATCAGCCCCAGCATTTT.

Many counts were recorded for this clonotype. The J gene is TRBJ2-1, the V gene TRBV7-8; 8 bases agree with TRBD1. Per germline, CDR1 SGHVS and CDR2 FQNEAQ. The V segment lost 2 bases and the J segment 4 bases; nucleotides outside the gene matches: 4. The CDR3 has 15 residues. Here the CDR3 DNA reads TGTGCCAGCAGCTTAACCGGGACAGGATACAATGAGCAGTTCTTC. Translated: CASSLTGTGYNEQFF.